This TCR beta chain came from a study of shared clonotypes between healthy human individuals. Approximately 30,000 T cell genomes (approximately 190 ng DNA) went into each sorted-subset replicate. The repertoire was sequenced with immunoSEQ multiplex PCR; TCRdb's copy has only in-frame clones and lacks some. The table lists some 2,500,000 clones, 85% to 95% of them singletons, with around 0.4% in the top ten. The count of this clone is one. As yet, its antigen is unknown. The CDR3 covers 15 residues. The germline V gene has CDR1 MDHEN and CDR2 SYDVKM. Trimming cost V 7 bases and J 0 bases; bases outside gene matches: 7. Study-level results: Generation of non-shared clonotypes was less probable than generation of clonotypes shared by all four donors.

Sequenced sample: naive CD4+ T cells from PBMCs. The subset: CD45RA+ positively selected. V and J are TRBV28 and TRBJ2-7; 9 nucleotides match TRBD2. The TCR originated in a man aged 18-30 years in good health. Some clones in this sample may be carry-over from other donors' samples. CDR3 loop: CASNQAGGLSYEQYF. CDR3 DNA: TGTGCCAGCAACCAAGCGGGAGGCCTCTCCTACGAGCAGTACTTC.